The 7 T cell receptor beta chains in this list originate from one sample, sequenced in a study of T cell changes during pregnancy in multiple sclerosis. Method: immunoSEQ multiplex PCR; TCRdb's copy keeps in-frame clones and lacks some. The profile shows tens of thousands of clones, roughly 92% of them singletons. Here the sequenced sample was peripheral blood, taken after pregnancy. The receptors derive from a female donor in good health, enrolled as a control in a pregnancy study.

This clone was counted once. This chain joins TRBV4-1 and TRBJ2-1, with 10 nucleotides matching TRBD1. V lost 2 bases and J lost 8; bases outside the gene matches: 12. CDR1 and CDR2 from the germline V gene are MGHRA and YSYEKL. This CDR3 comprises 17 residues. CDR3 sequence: CASSQIGRDRGIDEQFF. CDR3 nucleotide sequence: TGCGCCAGCAGCCAAATCGGCCGGGACAGGGGTATCGATGAGCAGTTCTTC.

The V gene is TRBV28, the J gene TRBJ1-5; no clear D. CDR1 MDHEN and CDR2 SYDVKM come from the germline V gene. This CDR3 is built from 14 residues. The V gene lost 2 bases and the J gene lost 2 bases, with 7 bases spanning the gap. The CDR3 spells CASSLQFRNQPQHF. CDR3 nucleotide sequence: TGTGCCAGCAGTTTACAGTTTCGCAATCAGCCCCAGCATTTT.

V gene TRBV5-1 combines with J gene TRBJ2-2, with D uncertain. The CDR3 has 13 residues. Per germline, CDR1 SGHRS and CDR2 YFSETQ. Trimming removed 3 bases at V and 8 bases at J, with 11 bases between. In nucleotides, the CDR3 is TGCGCCAGCAGCTCCATCGCGGAGGGGGAGCTGTTTTTT. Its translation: CASSSIAEGELFF.

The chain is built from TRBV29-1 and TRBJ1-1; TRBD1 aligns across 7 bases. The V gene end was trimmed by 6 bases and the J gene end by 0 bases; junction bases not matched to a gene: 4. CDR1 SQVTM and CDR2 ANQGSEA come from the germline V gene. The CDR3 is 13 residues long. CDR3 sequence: CSVMGQLNTEAFF. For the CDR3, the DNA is TGCAGCGTGATGGGACAGTTGAACACTGAAGCTTTCTTT.

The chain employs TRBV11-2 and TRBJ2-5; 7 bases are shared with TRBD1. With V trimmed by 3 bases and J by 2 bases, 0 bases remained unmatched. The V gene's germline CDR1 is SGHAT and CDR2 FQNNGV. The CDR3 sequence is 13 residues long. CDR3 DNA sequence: TGTGCCAGCAGCTTGGGACAGCAAGAGACCCAGTACTTC. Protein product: CASSLGQQETQYF.

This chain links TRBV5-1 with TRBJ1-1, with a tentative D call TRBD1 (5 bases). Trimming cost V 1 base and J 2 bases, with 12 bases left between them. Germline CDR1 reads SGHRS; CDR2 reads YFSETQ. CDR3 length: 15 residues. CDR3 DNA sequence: TGCGCCAGCAGCTTGCAGGGAAGTCGAAACACTGAAGCTTTCTTT. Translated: CASSLQGSRNTEAFF.

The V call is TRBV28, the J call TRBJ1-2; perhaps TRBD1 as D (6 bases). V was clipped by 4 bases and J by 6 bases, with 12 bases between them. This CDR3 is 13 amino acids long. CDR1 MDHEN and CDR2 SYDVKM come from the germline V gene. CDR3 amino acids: CASSSRGLNGYTF. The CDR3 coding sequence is TGTGCCAGCAGTTCCAGGGGTTTAAATGGCTACACCTTC.